A single sample is the source of the 20 T cell receptor beta chains below, sequenced in a study of shared clonotypes between healthy human individuals. Naive CD8 isolation took CD45RO-negative cells positively selected for CCR7 and excluded terminally differentiated effector memory CD45RA+ cells. The data were produced by immunoSEQ multiplex PCR, yet TCRdb's version contains in-frame clones alone and is incomplete. The sample holds millions of clones, about 93% seen once. Sequenced material: naive CD8+ T cells from PBMCs. These receptors originate from a man aged 18 to 29 in good health. Some clones in this sample may be carry-over from other donors' samples.

The genes are TRBV7-2 and TRBJ2-3; D may be TRBD2 (6 bases). The V and J ends lost 5 bases and 0 bases respectively, with 9 bases between them. CDR1 and CDR2 from the germline V gene are SGHTA and FQGNSA. The CDR3 spans 14 residues. CDR3 loop: CASSHGTSTDTQYF. CDR3 DNA: TGTGCCAGCAGCCACGGGACTAGCACAGATACGCAGTATTTT. Together with reference TRBV7-2 and TRBJ2-3, the CDR3 gives the full variable domain: GAGVSQSPSNKVTEKGKDVELRCDPISGHTALYWYRQSLGQGLEFLIYFQGNSAPDKSGLPSDRFSAERTGGSVSTLTIQRTQQEDSAVYLCASSHGTSTDTQYFGPGTRLTVL.

The V call is TRBV28, the J call TRBJ1-1; D not resolved. V lost 3 bases and J 1 base, leaving 9 bases between the germline ends. CDR1 is MDHEN and CDR2 is SYDVKM in the germline V gene. CDR3 size: 14 residues. In nucleotides, the CDR3 is TGTGCCAGCAGTTTTACAGCACAGAACACTGAAGCTTTCTTT. Encoded protein: CASSFTAQNTEAFF.

Notes on this clone: Additional DNA sequences in this sample encode the identical CDR3. This chain links TRBV9 with TRBJ2-7; 7 nucleotides line up with TRBD1. CDR3 length: 14 amino acids. Germline V CDR1 and CDR2: SGDLS, YYNGEE. After removal of 2 bases from V and 2 bases from J, the junction contained 4 bases not matched to a gene. DNA of the CDR3: TGTGCCAGCAGCGTCGGGACAGCCACCTACGAGCAGTACTTC. The encoded protein is CASSVGTATYEQYF.

The rearrangement links TRBV19 to TRBJ2-4; 9 bases line up with TRBD1. Germline V CDR1 and CDR2: LNHDA, SQIVND (reference sequence). V trimming: 1 base; J trimming: 9 bases; junction bases outside the gene matches: 7. The CDR3 is 15 residues long. The CDR3 protein is CASSIVRTGAGIQYF. The CDR3, as DNA: TGTGCCAGTAGTATAGTTCGGACAGGGGCAGGCATTCAGTACTTC.

The chain employs TRBV4-3 and TRBJ2-3; 7 bases are a match to TRBD1. The CDR3 is 15 residues long. The ends lost 0 bases at V and 4 bases at J; junction bases unmatched: 4. Germline CDR1 is LGHNA and CDR2 is YSLEER. The CDR3 coding sequence is TGCGCCAGCAGCCAAGATCGACAGGGCCCAGATACGCAGTATTTT. Translating it yields CASSQDRQGPDTQYF.

The chain employs TRBV27 and TRBJ2-1; 7 nucleotides line up with TRBD1. The germline CDR1 and CDR2 sequences are MNHEY and SMNVEV (reference sequence). CDR3 size: 16 residues. The trim removed 1 base at V and 5 bases at J, leaving 8 bases unmatched. The CDR3 DNA is TGTGCCAGCAGTTTATGGGCAGGGGGTACCCACAATGAGCAGTTCTTC. It yields the protein CASSLWAGGTHNEQFF.

J is TRBJ1-2 and V is TRBV15, with TRBD1 matching over 7 bases. The CDR3 has 16 amino acids. Germline V gene data show CDR1 as LNHNV and CDR2 as YYDKDF (reference sequence). The junction had 8 bases not matched to a gene; V was cut back by 2 bases and J by 2 bases. The CDR3 loop is CATSRLQGRGNYGYTF. CDR3 coding DNA: TGTGCCACCAGCAGACTACAGGGGCGCGGGAACTATGGCTACACCTTC.

A note on this clone: Additional DNA sequences in this sample encode the identical CDR3. This chain uses TRBV7-9 with TRBJ2-7, with D possibly called TRBD1 or TRBD2 (5 bases each). Germline assignment: CDR1 SEHNR and CDR2 FQNEAQ (reference sequence). Between the trimmed V and J ends, which lost 4 bases and 2 bases, there was a span of 12 bases. The CDR3 sequence is 14 residues long. The CDR3 region is CASSSRDGTYEQYF. The CDR3 DNA sequence: TGTGCCAGCAGCTCCCGGGACGGGACCTACGAGCAGTACTTC.

A remark on this clone: In the same sample, other DNA sequences code for this CDR3. The V and J genes are TRBV7-9 and TRBJ2-5, with a tentative D call TRBD2 (7 bases). The CDR3 extends over 14 amino acids. The V end lost 5 bases, the J end lost 4 bases, and 14 bases lay between the germline ends. Looked up from germline, CDR1 is SEHNR and CDR2 is FQNEAQ (reference sequence). The CDR3 bases are TGTGCCAGCAGCCCACAGGGAGGGGGAGAGACCCAGTACTTC. This codes for CASSPQGGGETQYF.

This chain links TRBV6-5 with TRBJ2-6, with D unresolved. The CDR3 sequence is 15 residues long. Germline V lookup: CDR1 MNHEY, CDR2 SVGAGI. The V end lost 7 bases, the J end lost 0 bases, and 10 bases lay between the germline ends. For the CDR3, the DNA is TGTGCCAGCACTGGACCGAGCTCTGGGGCCAACGTCCTGACTTTC. This encodes CASTGPSSGANVLTF.

This CDR3 reads CASSLALAGGPDYEQYF. CDR3 nucleotide sequence: TGTGCCAGCAGCTTAGCCCTAGCGGGAGGGCCAGACTACGAGCAGTACTTC. The rearrangement uses TRBV7-8 and TRBJ2-7; 12 bases match TRBD2. Losses at the gene ends were 0 bases for V and 3 bases for J; bases not matched to a gene: 6. The CDR3 runs 17 residues. Per the germline V gene, CDR1 is SGHVS and CDR2 is FQNEAQ.

A single count supports this clone. The J gene is TRBJ1-2, the V gene TRBV28, with 7 bases lining up with TRBD1. The CDR3 is 16 residues long. CDR1 is MDHEN and CDR2 is SYDVKM in the germline V gene. Unmatched junction bases numbered 14, after V lost 3 bases and J lost 7 bases. This CDR3 is CASSFGSRQGDGGYTF. CDR3 bases: TGTGCCAGCAGTTTCGGTTCGAGACAGGGAGATGGTGGCTACACCTTC.

In the case of this clone: The same CDR3 also results from other DNA sequences found in this sample. The V gene is TRBV19, the J gene TRBJ1-2; the D is unclear. V was clipped by 3 bases and J by 5 bases, with 7 bases between them. The CDR3 covers 12 residues. CDR1 and CDR2 from the germline V gene are LNHDA and SQIVND (reference sequence). The chain's CDR3 is CASSIPGYGYTF. CDR3 in DNA: TGTGCCAGTAGTATTCCCGGGTATGGCTACACCTTC. The complete variable domain, with remaining parts taken from reference TRBV19 and TRBJ1-2, reads DGGITQSPKYLFRKEGQNVTLSCEQNLNHDAMYWYRQDPGQGLRLIYYSQIVNDFQKGDIAEGYSVSREKKESFPLTVTSAQKNPTAFYLCASSIPGYGYTFGSGTRLTVV.

J is TRBJ2-1 and V is TRBV11-2; 10 bases are a match to TRBD2. The CDR3 length is 18 residues. With 0 bases clipped from V and 8 bases from J, the junction kept 13 bases outside the gene matches. In germline, CDR1 is SGHAT, CDR2 FQNNGV. The CDR3 protein is CASSLDPRDSGRSHEQFF. The CDR3 coding sequence is TGTGCCAGCAGCTTAGATCCGCGGGATAGCGGGAGGTCCCATGAGCAGTTCTTC.

This rearrangement joins TRBV20-1 to TRBJ2-5; no definite D call. CDR1 is DFQATT and CDR2 is SNEGSKA in the germline V gene (reference sequence). V was trimmed by 8 bases and J by 3 bases, leaving 10 bases between them. The CDR3 extends over 11 amino acids. CDR3 residues: CSRAWKETQYF. CDR3 DNA: TGCAGTCGTGCGTGGAAAGAGACCCAGTACTTC.

The CDR3 loop reads CASGIPPEASRFTDTQYF. DNA of the CDR3: TGTGCCAGCGGTATACCACCGGAGGCGTCTAGGTTCACAGATACGCAGTATTTT. The chain joins TRBV21-1 to TRBJ2-3; the table's D call, TRBD2, has no DNA check behind it. TRBV21-1 is a listed pseudogene. This CDR3 has 18 residues.

The chain couples TRBV7-9 to TRBJ2-7; maybe TRBD1 (7 bases). The CDR3 runs 11 residues. In germline, CDR1 is SEHNR, CDR2 FQNEAQ (reference sequence). Trimming stripped 6 bases from V and 11 bases from J, with 14 bases between. CDR3 coding DNA: TGTGCCAGCAGTCGAACAGGGGAGGAGTACTTC. Protein product: CASSRTGEEYF.

This clone has only one observation. The gene calls are TRBV28 and TRBJ2-1; D is undetermined. The CDR3 runs to 14 residues. The germline V gene encodes CDR1 MDHEN and CDR2 SYDVKM. The V and J ends lost 8 bases and 5 bases respectively, with 16 bases between them. This CDR3 is CASFKRRSNNEQFF. The CDR3 bases are TGTGCCAGCTTCAAAAGGCGGTCTAACAATGAGCAGTTCTTC.

V usage is TRBV7-9 and J usage is TRBJ2-3; D ambiguous. V lost 5 bases, J lost 4 bases, and 13 bases lay in between. CDR3 length: 14 amino acids. Germline-derived CDR1 and CDR2 are SEHNR and FQNEAQ (reference sequence). CDR3 sequence: CASSQTLRPDTQYF. Written as DNA, the CDR3 is TGTGCCAGCAGCCAGACCCTCCGGCCAGATACGCAGTATTTT. Full variable domain (missing parts from reference TRBV7-9 and TRBJ2-3): DTGVSQNPRHKITKRGQNVTFRCDPISEHNRLYWYRQTLGQGPEFLTYFQNEAQLEKSRLLSDRFSAERPKGSFSTLEIQRTEQGDSAMYLCASSQTLRPDTQYFGPGTRLTVL.

The chain combines TRBV4-3 with TRBJ2-5; TRBD2 agrees at 9 bases. The CDR3 runs to 20 residues. The V gene end was trimmed by 1 base and the J gene end by 1 base; junction bases not matched to a gene: 16. Germline CDR1 LGHNA, CDR2 YSLEER. The CDR3 coding sequence is TGCGCCAGCAGCCAAGGGTCAGTAGGGTGGCTAGCGGGGATCCAAGAGACCCAGTACTTC. Translation gives CASSQGSVGWLAGIQETQYF.